This T cell receptor beta chain was sequenced during a study of glioma-infiltrating T cells. Using RNA template, CDR3s of TCR alpha and beta were amplified with iRepertoire arm-PCR. One-step reverse transcription and amplification started from approximately 100-400 ng of tissue mRNA or PBMC total RNA. Using its own MiXCR run on the multiplex PCR reads, TCRdb lists one record per CDR3 protein. The table includes 95,000 to 110,000 distinct CDR3 sequences, 25% to 35% detected once. This clonotype has at least ten counts. As yet, its antigen is unknown. CDR3 length equals 15 residues. Trimming shortened V by 8 bases and J by 6 bases, and 23 bases separated the two germline ends. The germline gives CDR1 MDHEN, CDR2 SYDVKM. Findings and limits, study-wide: Above-expected tissue-blood divergence occurred in all gliomas, most in low-grade ones. Tissue and blood shared very few CDR3 sequences.

The origin of this receptor is a human donor with low-grade glioma or glioblastoma, undergoing nonglioma brain surgery, or in good health (not recorded which). The sequenced sample consisted of glioma tissue, nonneoplastic brain tissue, or PBMCs (not recorded which). The rearrangement links TRBV28 to TRBJ2-7; D assignment may be TRBD1 or TRBD2 (5 bases each). DNA for the CDR3: TGTGCCAGCTCCCCAGGCCGGGGCGCGGTCATCGAGCAGTACTTC. Protein product: CASSPGRGAVIEQYF.